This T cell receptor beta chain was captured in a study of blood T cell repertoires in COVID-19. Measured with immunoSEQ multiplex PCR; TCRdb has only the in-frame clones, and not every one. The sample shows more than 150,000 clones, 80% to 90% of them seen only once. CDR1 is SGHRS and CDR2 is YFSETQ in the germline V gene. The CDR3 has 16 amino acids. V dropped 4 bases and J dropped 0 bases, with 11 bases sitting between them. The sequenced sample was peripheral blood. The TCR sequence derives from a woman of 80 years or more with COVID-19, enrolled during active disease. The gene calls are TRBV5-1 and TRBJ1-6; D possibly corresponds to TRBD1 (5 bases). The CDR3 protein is CASSARVSSYNSPLHF. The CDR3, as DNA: TGCGCCAGCAGCGCCAGGGTGAGCTCCTATAATTCACCCCTCCACTTT.